This TCR beta chain stems from a study of shared clonotypes between healthy human individuals (dated by TCRdb to 2018 to 2021). Notes on the research overall: The cohort included three men and a couple of women between 18 and 49 years of age. For each donor, CD4 naive and CD4 memory were each run on three plates, CD8 naive on two plates, and CD8 memory on one plate. The study deeply sequenced blood TCR repertoires of about 5 healthy adults to estimate repertoire size and the extent of clonotype sharing between individuals. To increase sequencing depth and limit assay-specific biases, TCR repertoire library preparation and sequencing were carried out by different laboratories using diverse techniques. Each donor's leukapheresis produced roughly between roughly 0.85 and 10 billion PBMCs.

Points the paper makes about the study in general: Larger estimated clonotype richness was generally found for naive subsets than for memory subsets. Even with the large sequencing depth, rarefaction of the sorted-subset datasets indicated that sequencing was incomplete. Sampling was restricted to blood, and TCR repertoires in tissues likely differ from the TCR repertoires found in blood. Clonotypes shared by all four sorted-subset donors showed higher generation probabilities than non-shared clonotypes. About 4.5% of naive CD4, approximately 3.7% of naive CD8, roughly 2.4% of memory CD4, and more than 0.35% of memory CD8 clonotypes were shared across several donors. Based on pairwise subsampling, the degree of clonotype sharing among donors was expected to be affected by sequencing depth. The genetic and exposure-history diversity represented was limited by the small number of donors.

The donors were healthy, HIV-negative adults who had no recently reported acute infections or vaccinations. Every donor was a Caucasian adult living in Nashville, Tennessee, USA. CD4+ T cells were enriched by magnetic negative selection, after which naive cells were positively selected on CD45RA and the negative fraction was taken as the memory subset. Blood was collected by leukapheresis, and PBMCs were isolated by Ficoll-Histopaque density gradient centrifugation and then cryopreserved in liquid nitrogen vapor phase. Analytical flow cytometry was used to check the purity and quantity of every magnetically sorted T cell population. Each sorted fraction had its genomic DNA isolated and then quantified by UV absorbance on a Nanodrop 2000c. A word on this clone: Its binding antigen is unknown. No base qualities exist here, and no much larger clone lies one base off it.

Using the deep immunoSEQ assay, multiplex PCR amplified TCR CDR3 regions from genomic DNA. Extracted genomic DNA from each cell subset was spread evenly across all wells of several immunoSEQ 96-well plates, with each plate serving as a replicate. For sorted subsets, around 200 ng genomic DNA, equal to 25,000 to 35,000 T cell genomes, was loaded into each replicate PCR. Purified libraries were quantified with a Qubit 3.0 fluorometer, sized on a Bioanalyzer 2100, and re-quantified with the KAPA Library Quantification kit. A separate single-read 150-cycle Illumina NextSeq 550 flow cell was used to sequence each immunoSEQ 96-well plate. The study's own analysis went as follows. Because the immunoSEQ output held only junctional sequences and lacked quality scores, the filtering could not match the filtering applied to full-length reads. To assign V/J genes and CDR3, sequences were annotated using PyIR, a Python wrapper for IgBLAST v1.9, with IMGT germline references. Reads with weak V/J assignments (E-value above 1e-6), missing CDR3, stop codons, out-of-frame junctions, or ambiguous translated residues were removed. V3J clonotypes were defined as sequences sharing the same inferred V gene, J gene, and CDR3 amino acid sequence. The percentage overlap between two repertoires was calculated by dividing the number of shared unique clonotypes by the size of the smaller repertoire. Repertoire richness was assessed with RTK rarefaction, the Chao1 estimator, and Recon v2.1 estimates of unobserved clonotypes. Generation probabilities were computed with OLGA for all TCRbeta clonotypes obtained by the gDNA method from four donors. The table comes from immuneACCESS by way of TCRdb, which keeps in-frame sequences with V and J called. Part of the clones is missing from these tables; in studies checked, under half for an unresolved V gene and the rest for unknown reasons. V, J and clone size are those of that table, while D and trimming were read from the DNA. For this sample there are 550,000 to 850,000 clones; around 67% appear just once. Around 1.6% of the sample belongs to the ten largest clones.

The junction carries 9 bases between V and J, which are trimmed by 8 bases and 8 bases respectively. Spanning cysteine to phenylalanine, the CDR3 consists of 11 amino acids. The retained sequence is limited to the CDR3, 33 bases, with the frame set at the first base. As encoded in the germline V gene, CDR1 is SNHLY while CDR2 is FYNNEI. The chain is encoded by TRBV2 joined to TRBJ2-2; no D gene call is confident. The clonotype originates from a woman aged 25 to 45 in good health. The sample taken for sequencing was memory CD4+ T cells sorted from blood. What this sample's cell subset or site label stands for: CD45RA-negative fraction. The nucleotide sequence reads as follows: TGTGCCAGCTCATCTAGAGGGGAGCTGTTTTTT. Its product reads: CASSSRGELFF.